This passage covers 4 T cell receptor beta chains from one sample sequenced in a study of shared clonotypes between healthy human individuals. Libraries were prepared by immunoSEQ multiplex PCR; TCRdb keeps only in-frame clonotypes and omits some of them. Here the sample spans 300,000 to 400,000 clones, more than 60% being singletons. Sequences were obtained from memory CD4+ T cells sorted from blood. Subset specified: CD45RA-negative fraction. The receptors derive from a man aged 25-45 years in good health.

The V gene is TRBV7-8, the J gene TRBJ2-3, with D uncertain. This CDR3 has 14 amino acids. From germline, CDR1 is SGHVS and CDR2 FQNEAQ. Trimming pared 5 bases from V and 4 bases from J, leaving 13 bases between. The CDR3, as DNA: TGTGCCAGCAGCCGGACCAAACCCGCAGATACGCAGTATTTT. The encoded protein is CASSRTKPADTQYF.

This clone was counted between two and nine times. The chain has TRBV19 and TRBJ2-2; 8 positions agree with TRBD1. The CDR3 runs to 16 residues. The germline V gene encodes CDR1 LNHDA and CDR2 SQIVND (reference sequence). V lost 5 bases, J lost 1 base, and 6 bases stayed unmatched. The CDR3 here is CASSLRTGLNTGELFF. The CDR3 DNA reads TGTGCCAGTAGTCTTAGGACAGGGCTGAACACCGGGGAGCTGTTTTTT.

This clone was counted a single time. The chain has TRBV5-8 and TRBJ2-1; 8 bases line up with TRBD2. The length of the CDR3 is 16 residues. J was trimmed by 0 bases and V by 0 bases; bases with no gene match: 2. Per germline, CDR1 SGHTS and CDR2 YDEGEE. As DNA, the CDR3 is TGTGCCAGCAGCTTGGGGAGCGGGAGCTCCTACAATGAGCAGTTCTTC. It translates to CASSLGSGSSYNEQFF. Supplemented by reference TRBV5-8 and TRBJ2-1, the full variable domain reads EAGVTQSPTHLIKTRGQQATLRCSPISGHTSVYWYQQALGLGLQFLLWYDEGEERNRGNFPPRFSGRQFPNYSSELNVNALELEDSALYLCASSLGSGSSYNEQFFGPGTRLTVL.

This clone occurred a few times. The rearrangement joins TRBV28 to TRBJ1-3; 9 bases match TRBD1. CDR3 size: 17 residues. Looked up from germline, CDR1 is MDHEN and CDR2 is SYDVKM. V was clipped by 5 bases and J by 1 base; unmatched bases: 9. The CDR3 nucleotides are TGTGCCAGCAGTACCGGGACAGGGATGCGGTCTGGAAACACCATATATTTT. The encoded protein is CASSTGTGMRSGNTIYF.